These 13 T cell receptor beta chains share one sample of origin, sequenced in a study of shared clonotypes between healthy human individuals. Libraries were prepared by immunoSEQ multiplex PCR; TCRdb keeps only in-frame clonotypes and omits some of them. The sample records roughly 640,000 clones, around 97% being singletons. Sequencing used naive CD4+ T cells sorted from blood. Documented subset: CD45RA+ positively selected. All receptors derive from a woman in her 30s in good health.

The chain recombines TRBV5-4 with TRBJ2-7; D not certain. The CDR3 is 11 residues long. The germline gives CDR1 SGHNT, CDR2 YYREEE (reference sequence). Trimming left V 4 bases short and J 3 bases short, with 5 bases between. CDR3 bases: TGTGCCAGCAGCAACCACTACGAGCAGTACTTC. The encoded protein is CASSNHYEQYF.

Regarding this clone: The same CDR3 also results from other DNA sequences found in this sample. The genes are TRBV7-9 and TRBJ2-5, with no clear D. V lost 5 bases to trimming and J lost 2 bases, with 6 bases between them. CDR1 and CDR2 (germline): SEHNR, FQNEAQ (reference sequence). The CDR3 has 12 amino acids. CDR3 amino acids: CASSQIQETQYF. Here the CDR3 DNA reads TGTGCCAGCAGCCAGATTCAAGAGACCCAGTACTTC.

This chain connects TRBV7-9 to TRBJ2-1; perhaps TRBD2 as D (5 bases). Germline assignment: CDR1 SEHNR and CDR2 FQNEAQ (reference sequence). This CDR3 is built from 13 residues. Trimming took 1 base from V and 6 from J, leaving 7 bases between them. The CDR3 region is CASSLGLANEQFF. CDR3 nucleotide sequence: TGTGCCAGCAGCTTAGGGCTAGCCAATGAGCAGTTCTTC.

The chain's CDR3 is CASSSAGDPYEQYF. The CDR3 nucleotides are TGTGCCAGCAGCTCCGCAGGAGACCCCTACGAGCAGTACTTC. The chain recombines TRBV7-8 with TRBJ2-7, with unresolved D. There are 14 residues in the CDR3. Germline V gene lookup returns CDR1 SGHVS and CDR2 FQNEAQ. V lost 4 bases to trimming and J lost 2 bases, with 12 bases between them.

This chain joins TRBV18 and TRBJ1-1; 8 nucleotides match TRBD1. Germline CDR1 and CDR2: KGHSH and LQKENI. This CDR3 comprises 19 residues. The trim removed 1 base at V and 2 bases at J, leaving 15 bases unmatched. In nucleotides, the CDR3 is TGTGCCAGCTCACCACTCGGGCAGGGGGCTTCTTTCCCCAACACTGAAGCTTTCTTT. It codes for CASSPLGQGASFPNTEAFF.

The chain employs TRBV30 and TRBJ1-4; D gene unclear. Germline-derived CDR1 and CDR2 are GTSNPN and SVGIG (reference sequence). CDR3 size: 13 residues. V gave up 4 bases and J gave up 5 bases, with 11 bases separating them. The DNA for the CDR3 is TGTGCCTGGACGCGGCCCGGCAATGAAAAACTGTTTTTT. Its protein product is CAWTRPGNEKLFF.

The chain joins TRBV6-4 to TRBJ2-3, with no clear D. The CDR3 is 13 residues long. The V gene's germline CDR1 is MRHNA and CDR2 SNTAGT. The V and J ends lost 2 bases and 2 bases respectively, with 5 bases between them. The CDR3 protein is CASSDQSTDTQYF. The CDR3, as DNA: TGTGCCAGCAGTGACCAGTCCACAGATACGCAGTATTTT.

The chain employs TRBV2 and TRBJ2-4; a possible D gene is TRBD2 (7 bases). V lost 6 bases and J 3 bases, leaving 18 bases between the germline ends. The CDR3 is 16 residues long. Germline CDR1 reads SNHLY; CDR2 reads FYNNEI. The CDR3 reads CASRRRGGDGKNIQYF. In DNA form, the CDR3 reads TGTGCCAGCAGGAGAAGGGGGGGGGATGGCAAAAACATTCAGTACTTC.

The CDR3, as DNA: TGTGCCAGCAGCTCCTCGCCGGGACAGCCGAGCTCCTACGAGCAGTACTTC. Translation: CASSSSPGQPSSYEQYF. This chain connects TRBV5-4 to TRBJ2-5; 7 nucleotides line up with TRBD1. The J call may be mistaken, given a closer DNA end match to TRBJ2-7. The length of the CDR3 is 17 residues. CDR1 is SGHNT and CDR2 is YYREEE in the germline V gene (reference sequence).

This clone was detected only once. This chain links TRBV6-1 with TRBJ2-5; perhaps TRBD1 as D (6 bases). Germline CDR1 MNHNS, CDR2 SASEGT. This CDR3 is built from 15 residues. V lost 5 bases, J lost 7 bases, and 20 bases lay in between. CDR3 DNA: TGTGCCAGCAGTCTCCGACAGGTTGTGACGGGGACCCAGTACTTC. Translated: CASSLRQVVTGTQYF.

V usage is TRBV19 and J usage is TRBJ1-2, with unresolved D. Per germline, CDR1 LNHDA and CDR2 SQIVND (reference sequence). CDR3 size: 13 residues. The V end lost 7 bases, the J end lost 5 bases, and 14 bases lay between the germline ends. The CDR3 DNA sequence: TGTGCCAGTAAGGAGACGGCCTCTTATGGCTACACCTTC. Its translation is CASKETASYGYTF.

The chain links TRBV6-1 to TRBJ2-7; 9 nucleotides agree with TRBD2. CDR3 length equals 14 residues. From germline, CDR1 is MNHNS and CDR2 SASEGT. The V gene end was trimmed by 4 bases and the J gene end by 3 bases; junction bases not matched to a gene: 4. CDR3 loop: CASSGSSGNYEQYF. The CDR3 nucleotides are TGTGCCAGCAGTGGTTCTAGCGGGAACTACGAGCAGTACTTC.

This sequence joins TRBV27 and TRBJ2-5; no definite D call. The DNA end is more similar to TRBJ2-7, so the J call may be wrong. The CDR3 is 15 residues long. The V gene's germline CDR1 is MNHEY and CDR2 SMNVEV (reference sequence). The CDR3 loop is CASSLTPPDFYEQYF. CDR3 coding DNA: TGTGCCAGCAGTTTAACTCCTCCGGATTTCTACGAGCAGTACTTC.